The subject of this entry is one T cell receptor beta chain. Its antigen is still unknown. All the patients suffered relapse after autologous stem cell transplantation, and brentuximab vedotin exposure differed. This entry belongs to a study of PD-1 blockade in classical Hodgkin lymphoma. Study outcomes and limitations: When nivolumab was started under 1 year after ASCT, patients were excluded. According to reports, newly diagnosed patients had lower baseline TCR diversity than healthy donors, and relapsed/refractory patients had lower baseline TCR diversity still. Possibly reflecting disease activity or prior therapy, repertoire differences have causes that remain undefined. Complete responders showed a baseline diversity that resembled the diversity of newly diagnosed patients.

CDR3 size: 13 residues. Germline CDR1 reads SGDLS; CDR2 reads YYNGEE. Between the trimmed V and J ends, which lost 1 base and 1 base, there was a span of 5 bases. Sequenced by immunoSEQ multiplex PCR; TCRdb stores in-frame clones only, minus some. The sample lists approximately 150,000 clones; about 81% were seen once. This sequence joins TRBV9 and TRBJ2-5; D is unresolved. This receptor was taken from a human donor with classical Hodgkin lymphoma. Sequenced material: peripheral blood mononuclear cells (PBMCs), taken before the second cycle of nivolumab. The CDR3 DNA sequence: TGTGCCAGCAGCGTAAAGCCCCAAGAGACCCAGTACTTC. Translated: CASSVKPQETQYF.